The 6 T cell receptor beta chains listed next were all sequenced from one sample in a study of a mutant IDH1 vaccine in newly diagnosed glioma. Here immunoSEQ multiplex PCR was the method, and the copy in TCRdb shows in-frame clones only, minus some. The sample lists roughly 120,000 clones, around 80% occurring once. Time point described: week 11, during vaccination. Vaccine doses each comprised 300 ug of mutant IDH1 20-mer peptide, with topical imiquimod. For these TCRs, the target antigens are not known. Material: PBMCs, obtained from a glioma patient whose treatment included an IDH1 peptide vaccine. Source of these receptors: a man aged 40-55 years with glioma.

The chain is built from TRBV5-1 and TRBJ1-1; D is ambiguous. This CDR3 has 13 residues. From germline, CDR1 is SGHRS and CDR2 YFSETQ. Trimming pared 4 bases from V and 1 base from J, leaving 8 bases between. CDR3 in DNA: TGCGCCAGCAGCCTGACGGGGAACACTGAAGCTTTCTTT. Translating gives CASSLTGNTEAFF.

This sequence joins TRBV10-3 and TRBJ2-1; 11 positions agree with TRBD2. Per germline, CDR1 ENHRY and CDR2 SYGVKD. V was clipped by 6 bases and J by 7 bases; unmatched bases: 17. The CDR3 contains 18 residues. In DNA form, the CDR3 reads TGTGCCATCAGCGGTCTCATTGATAGCGGGGGGGCCTCGAATGAGCAGTTCTTC. Translation: CAISGLIDSGGASNEQFF.

The CDR3 DNA is TGTGCCAGTCGGACTAGCGGGGGGGCAGCAGATACGCAGTATTTT. Residues: CASRTSGGAADTQYF. The chain recombines TRBV19 with TRBJ2-3; TRBD2 matches 15 bases. J gave up 4 bases and V 8 bases, and 4 bases lay outside the gene matches. The germline CDR1 and CDR2 sequences are LNHDA and SQIVND (reference sequence). There are 15 residues in the CDR3.

The chain couples TRBV7-2 to TRBJ2-2, with TRBD2 identical over 13 bases. In germline, CDR1 is SGHTA, CDR2 FQGNSA. The CDR3 length is 19 residues. Trimming cost V 5 bases and J 4 bases; bases outside gene matches: 13. CDR3 sequence: CASSPQGLAGRLRTGELFF. In DNA form, the CDR3 reads TGTGCCAGCAGCCCCCAGGGACTAGCGGGGAGGTTGCGCACCGGGGAGCTGTTTTTT.

The chain employs TRBV18 and TRBJ1-2; D perhaps matches TRBD1 (5 bases). The V and J ends lost 4 bases and 4 bases respectively, with 13 bases between them. This CDR3 has 14 residues. CDR1 KGHSH and CDR2 LQKENI come from the germline V gene. CDR3 nucleotides: TGTGCCAGCTCACGGATAGGGACCGCCTATGGCTACACCTTC. Translating it yields CASSRIGTAYGYTF.

This rearrangement joins TRBV4-3 to TRBJ2-3, with D possibly matching TRBD2 (5 bases). The CDR3 sequence is 13 residues long. Germline V lookup: CDR1 LGHNA, CDR2 YSLEER. Trimming removed 1 base from V and 6 bases from J, with 8 bases in between. Here the CDR3 reads CASSQVGGDTQYF. CDR3 in DNA: TGCGCCAGCAGCCAAGTAGGAGGTGATACGCAGTATTTT.